Sequencing of this T cell receptor (beta chain) was carried out in a study of prognosis after radiotherapy for stage I lung cancer. This clonotype was observed at least ten times. Its antigen remains unidentified. At one end, the junction sequence differs from germline, possibly due to a read error. Findings of the study overall: Patients who went on to get distant metastases had lower Shannon entropy after stereotactic body radiation therapy.

Germline CDR1 is MDHEN and CDR2 is SYDVKM. This CDR3 has 12 residues. Amplification of TCR beta CDR3 from genomic DNA used two-round multiplex PCR. Used in first-round PCR were primers specific to each TRBV and TRBJ gene. TCRdb re-analysed the multiplex PCR reads in MiXCR, keeping a single row per CDR3 protein. The sample has 20,000 or so distinct CDR3 sequences; 26% are singletons. The sequence was obtained from a donor aged 50 or older with non-small cell lung cancer. The J gene is TRBJ2-7, the V gene TRBV28; unclear D gene. Sequenced here: PBMCs, sampled before or after stereotactic body radiation therapy (not recorded which). CDR3 nucleotides: TGTGTCAGCAGTTTAGGGCCCTACGAGCAGTACTTC. This encodes CVSSLGPYEQYF.